The 4 T cell receptor beta chains given below trace back to one sample, sequenced in a study of blood T cell repertoires in COVID-19. TCRdb's copy holds only in-frame clones and misses some; the assay was immunoSEQ multiplex PCR. Of roughly 68,000 clones detected, 90% to 95% appear once; the ten largest clones hold 6% to 7.5%. The sequencing sample was made of peripheral blood. The receptor source for this set is a middle-aged man with COVID-19, enrolled during active disease.

The chain carries TRBV7-7 and TRBJ2-5; 7 bases match TRBD2. Germline lookup yields CDR1 SSHAT and CDR2 FNYEAQ (reference sequence). J lost 2 bases, V lost 3 bases, and 6 bases had no gene match. This CDR3 region has 15 residues. CDR3 loop: CASSFGGTTQETQYF. The CDR3 DNA reads TGTGCCAGCAGCTTCGGCGGGACTACACAAGAGACCCAGTACTTC.

The V and J genes are TRBV5-1 and TRBJ1-2; weak D call: TRBD1 (5 bases). V was cut by 5 bases and J by 2 bases, with 13 bases left in between. This CDR3 region has 14 residues. Germline V gene data show CDR1 as SGHRS and CDR2 as YFSETQ. The CDR3 DNA follows: TGCGCCAGCAGTCCCCTGGGGCAAAACTATGGCTACACCTTC. It is translated as CASSPLGQNYGYTF.

In its sample, this clone was seen a few times. V is TRBV5-5 and J is TRBJ2-3, with unresolved D. This CDR3 has 15 amino acids. V was pared by 6 bases and J by 4 bases, with 18 bases between. Looked up from germline, CDR1 is SGHKS and CDR2 is YYEKEE (reference sequence). The CDR3 spells CASIQAQYGADTQYF. The CDR3 DNA sequence: TGTGCCAGCATCCAGGCGCAGTATGGTGCAGATACGCAGTATTTT.

CDR3 residues: CASSLATGNTGELFF. CDR3 in DNA: TGCGCCAGCAGCTTAGCGACAGGAAACACCGGGGAGCTGTTTTTT. V usage is TRBV5-1 and J usage is TRBJ2-2; D may be TRBD1 (6 bases). Trimming removed 2 bases from V and 2 bases from J, with 10 bases in between. The CDR3 totals 15 residues. The germline gives CDR1 SGHRS, CDR2 YFSETQ.